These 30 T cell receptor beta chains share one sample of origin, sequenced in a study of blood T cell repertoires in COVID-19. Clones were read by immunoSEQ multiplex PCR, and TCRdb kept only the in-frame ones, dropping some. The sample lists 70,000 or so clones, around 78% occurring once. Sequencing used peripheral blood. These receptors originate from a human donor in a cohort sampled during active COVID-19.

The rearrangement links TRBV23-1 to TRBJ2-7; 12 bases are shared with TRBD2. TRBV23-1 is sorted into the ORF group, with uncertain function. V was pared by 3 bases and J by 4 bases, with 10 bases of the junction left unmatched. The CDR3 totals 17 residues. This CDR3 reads CASSQGKTSGSTYEQYF. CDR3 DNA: TGCGCCAGCAGTCAGGGAAAGACTAGCGGGAGTACTTACGAGCAGTACTTC.

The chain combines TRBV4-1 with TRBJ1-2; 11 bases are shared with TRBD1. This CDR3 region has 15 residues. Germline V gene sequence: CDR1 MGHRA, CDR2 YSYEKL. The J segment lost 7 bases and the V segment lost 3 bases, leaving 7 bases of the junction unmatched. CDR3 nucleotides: TGCGCCAGCAGCCAGGGAGGGACAGGGGGAGCTGGCTACACCTTC. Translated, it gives CASSQGGTGGAGYTF.

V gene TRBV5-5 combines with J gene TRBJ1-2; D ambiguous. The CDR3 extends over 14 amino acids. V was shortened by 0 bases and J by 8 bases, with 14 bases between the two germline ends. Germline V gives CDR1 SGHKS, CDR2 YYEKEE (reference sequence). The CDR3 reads CASSLERVSGGYTF. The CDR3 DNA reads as TGTGCCAGCAGCTTGGAAAGGGTGTCGGGAGGCTACACCTTC.

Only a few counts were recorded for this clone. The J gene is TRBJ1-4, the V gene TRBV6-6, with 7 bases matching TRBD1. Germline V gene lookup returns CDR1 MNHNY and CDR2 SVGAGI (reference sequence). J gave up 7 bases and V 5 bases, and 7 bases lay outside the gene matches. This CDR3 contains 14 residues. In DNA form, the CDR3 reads TGTGCCAGCAGTGACAACAGGGGCACTGAAAAACTGTTTTTT. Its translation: CASSDNRGTEKLFF.

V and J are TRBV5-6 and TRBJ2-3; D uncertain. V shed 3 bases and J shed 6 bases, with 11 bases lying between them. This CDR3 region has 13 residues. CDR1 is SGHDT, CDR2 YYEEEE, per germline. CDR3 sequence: CASSSMSGDTQYF. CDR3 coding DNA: TGTGCCAGCAGCTCGATGTCAGGTGATACGCAGTATTTT.

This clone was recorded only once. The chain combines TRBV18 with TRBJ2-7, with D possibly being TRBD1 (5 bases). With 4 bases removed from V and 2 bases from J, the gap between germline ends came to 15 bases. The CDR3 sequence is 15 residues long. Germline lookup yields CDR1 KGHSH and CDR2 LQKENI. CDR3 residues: CASSQKDIGPYEQYF. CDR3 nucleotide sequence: TGTGCCAGCTCACAGAAGGACATCGGCCCCTACGAGCAGTACTTC.

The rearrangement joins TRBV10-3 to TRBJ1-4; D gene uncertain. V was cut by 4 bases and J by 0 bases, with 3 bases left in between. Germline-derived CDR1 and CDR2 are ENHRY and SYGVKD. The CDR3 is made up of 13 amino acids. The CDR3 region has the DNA TGTGCCATCAGTGTCGCAACTAATGAAAAACTGTTTTTT. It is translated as CAISVATNEKLFF.

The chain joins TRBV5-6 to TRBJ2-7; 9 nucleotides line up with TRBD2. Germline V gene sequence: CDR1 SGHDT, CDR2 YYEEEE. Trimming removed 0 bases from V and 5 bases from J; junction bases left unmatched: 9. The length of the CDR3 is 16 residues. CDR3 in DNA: TGTGCCAGCAGCTTGGCCGCCTCTAGCGGGATCGACGAGCAGTACTTC. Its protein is CASSLAASSGIDEQYF. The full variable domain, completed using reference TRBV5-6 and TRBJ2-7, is DAGVTQSPTHLIKTRGQQVTLRCSPKSGHDTVSWYQQALGQGPQFIFQYYEEEERQRGNFPDRFSGHQFPNYSSELNVNALLLGDSALYLCASSLAASSGIDEQYFGPGTRLTVT.

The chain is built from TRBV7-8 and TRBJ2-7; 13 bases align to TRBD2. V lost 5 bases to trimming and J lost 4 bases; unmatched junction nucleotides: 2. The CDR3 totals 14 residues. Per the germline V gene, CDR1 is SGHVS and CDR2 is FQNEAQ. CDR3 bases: TGTGCCAGCAGCATGACTAGCGGGAGGTACGAGCAGTACTTC. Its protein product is CASSMTSGRYEQYF.

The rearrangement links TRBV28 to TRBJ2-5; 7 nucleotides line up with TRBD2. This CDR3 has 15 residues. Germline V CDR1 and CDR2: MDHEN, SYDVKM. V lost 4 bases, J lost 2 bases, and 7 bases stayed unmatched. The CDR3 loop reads CASSSSGIGQETQYF. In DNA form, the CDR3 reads TGTGCCAGCAGTTCTAGCGGCATTGGGCAAGAGACCCAGTACTTC.

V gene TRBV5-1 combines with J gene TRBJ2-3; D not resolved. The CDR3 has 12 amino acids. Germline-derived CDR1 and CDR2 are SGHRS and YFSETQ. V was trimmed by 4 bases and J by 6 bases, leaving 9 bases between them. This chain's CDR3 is CASSISPDTQYF. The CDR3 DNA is TGCGCCAGCAGCATTAGCCCCGATACGCAGTATTTT.

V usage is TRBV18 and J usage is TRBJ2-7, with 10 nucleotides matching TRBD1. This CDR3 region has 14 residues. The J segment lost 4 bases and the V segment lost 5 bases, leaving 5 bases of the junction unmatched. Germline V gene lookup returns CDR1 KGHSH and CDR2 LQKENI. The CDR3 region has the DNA TGTGCCAGCTCATCCGGGACAGGGGTGTACGAGCAGTACTTC. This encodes CASSSGTGVYEQYF.

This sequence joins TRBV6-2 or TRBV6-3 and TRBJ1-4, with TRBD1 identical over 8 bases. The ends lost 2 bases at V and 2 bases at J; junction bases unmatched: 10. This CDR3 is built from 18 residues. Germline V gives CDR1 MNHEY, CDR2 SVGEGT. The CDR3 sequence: CASSYPTGVVSTNEKLFF. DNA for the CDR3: TGTGCCAGCAGTTACCCGACAGGGGTGGTATCGACTAATGAAAAACTGTTTTTT.

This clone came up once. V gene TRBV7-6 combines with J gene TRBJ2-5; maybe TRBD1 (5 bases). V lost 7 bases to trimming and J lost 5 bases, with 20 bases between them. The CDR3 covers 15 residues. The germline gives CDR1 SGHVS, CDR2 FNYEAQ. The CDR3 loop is CASTPGPGSRETQYF. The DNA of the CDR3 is TGTGCCAGCACCCCAGGGCCGGGCTCTAGGGAGACCCAGTACTTC.

The CDR3 DNA reads TGTGCCAGCAGTGTCGGTCGGTTTAACACCGGGGAGCTGTTTTTT. Translating gives CASSVGRFNTGELFF. The chain employs TRBV2 and TRBJ2-2; D unresolved. CDR3 length: 15 amino acids. Trimming left V 4 bases short and J 2 bases short, with 11 bases between. Germline CDR1 SNHLY, CDR2 FYNNEI.

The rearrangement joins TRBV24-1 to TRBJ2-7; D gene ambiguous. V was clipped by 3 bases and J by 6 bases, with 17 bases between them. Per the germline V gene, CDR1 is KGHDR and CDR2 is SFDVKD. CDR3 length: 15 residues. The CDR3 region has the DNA TGTGCCACCAGTGATCGCACCTCATTTAGGAGCGAGCAGTACTTC. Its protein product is CATSDRTSFRSEQYF.

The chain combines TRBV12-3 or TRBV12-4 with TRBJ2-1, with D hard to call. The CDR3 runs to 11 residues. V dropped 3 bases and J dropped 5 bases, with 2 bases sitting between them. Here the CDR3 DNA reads TGTGCCAGCAGTTTCAACAATGAGCAGTTCTTC. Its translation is CASSFNNEQFF.

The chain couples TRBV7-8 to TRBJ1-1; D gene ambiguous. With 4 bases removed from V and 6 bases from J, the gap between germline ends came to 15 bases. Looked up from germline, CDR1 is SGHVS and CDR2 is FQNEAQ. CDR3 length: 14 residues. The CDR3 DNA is TGTGCCAGCAGCTACGAAACACCAGTACCTGAAGCTTTCTTT. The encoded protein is CASSYETPVPEAFF. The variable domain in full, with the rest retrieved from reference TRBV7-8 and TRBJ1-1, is GAGVSQSPRYKVAKRGQDVALRCDPISGHVSLFWYQQALGQGPEFLTYFQNEAQLDKSGLPSDRFFAERPEGSVSTLKIQRTQQEDSAVYLCASSYETPVPEAFFGQGTRLTVV.

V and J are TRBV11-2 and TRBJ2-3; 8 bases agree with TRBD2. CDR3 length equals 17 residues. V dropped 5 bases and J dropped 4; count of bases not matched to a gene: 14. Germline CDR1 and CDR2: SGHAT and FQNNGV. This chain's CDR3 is CASSRMGGLATADTQYF. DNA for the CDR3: TGTGCCAGCAGCCGTATGGGAGGACTAGCTACCGCAGATACGCAGTATTTT.

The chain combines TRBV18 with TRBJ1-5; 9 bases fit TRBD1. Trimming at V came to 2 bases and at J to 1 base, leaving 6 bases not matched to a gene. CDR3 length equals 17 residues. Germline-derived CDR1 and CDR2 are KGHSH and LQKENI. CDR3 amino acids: CASSPDVGTGSNQPQHF. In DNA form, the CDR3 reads TGTGCCAGCTCACCAGACGTGGGGACAGGGAGCAATCAGCCCCAGCATTTT.

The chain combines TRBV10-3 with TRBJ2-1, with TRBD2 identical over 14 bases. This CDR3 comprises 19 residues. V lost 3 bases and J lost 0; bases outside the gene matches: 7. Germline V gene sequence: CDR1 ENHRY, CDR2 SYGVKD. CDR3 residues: CAISDLGLAGGRSYNEQFF. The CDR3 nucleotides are TGTGCCATCAGTGATCTTGGACTAGCGGGAGGCCGCTCCTACAATGAGCAGTTCTTC.

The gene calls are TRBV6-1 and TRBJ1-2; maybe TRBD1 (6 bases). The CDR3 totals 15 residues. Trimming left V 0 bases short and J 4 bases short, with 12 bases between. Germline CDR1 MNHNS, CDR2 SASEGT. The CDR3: CASSEAPTGIYGYTF. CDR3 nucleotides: TGTGCCAGCAGTGAAGCACCGACAGGAATCTATGGCTACACCTTC.

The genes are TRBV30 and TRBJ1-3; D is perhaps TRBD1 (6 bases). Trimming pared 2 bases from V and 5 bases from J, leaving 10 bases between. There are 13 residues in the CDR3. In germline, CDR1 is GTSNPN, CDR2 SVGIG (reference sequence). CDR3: CAWSLDSRNTIYF. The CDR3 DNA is TGTGCCTGGAGTCTGGACAGCCGAAACACCATATATTTT.

The CDR3 nucleotides read TGTGCCAGCAGCTTGGCAGGAGGCCAGCCCCAGCATTTT. Protein product: CASSLAGGQPQHF. J is TRBJ1-5 and V is TRBV7-2; D remains ambiguous. The V end lost 3 bases, the J end lost 7 bases, and 10 bases lay between the germline ends. Germline CDR1 is SGHTA and CDR2 is FQGNSA. This CDR3 is 13 amino acids long.

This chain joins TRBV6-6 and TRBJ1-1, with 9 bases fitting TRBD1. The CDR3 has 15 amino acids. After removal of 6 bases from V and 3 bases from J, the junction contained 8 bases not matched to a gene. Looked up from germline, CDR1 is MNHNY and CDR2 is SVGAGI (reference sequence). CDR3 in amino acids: CASSDTGGPDTEAFF. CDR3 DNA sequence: TGTGCCAGCAGCGATACAGGGGGCCCTGACACTGAAGCTTTCTTT.

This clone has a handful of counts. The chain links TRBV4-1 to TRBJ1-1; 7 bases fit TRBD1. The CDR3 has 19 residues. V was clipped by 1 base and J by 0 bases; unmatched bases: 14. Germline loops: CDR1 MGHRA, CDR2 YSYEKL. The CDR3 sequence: CASSQVSLDRAGVNTEAFF. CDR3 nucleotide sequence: TGCGCCAGCAGCCAAGTTTCCCTTGACAGGGCCGGAGTGAACACTGAAGCTTTCTTT.

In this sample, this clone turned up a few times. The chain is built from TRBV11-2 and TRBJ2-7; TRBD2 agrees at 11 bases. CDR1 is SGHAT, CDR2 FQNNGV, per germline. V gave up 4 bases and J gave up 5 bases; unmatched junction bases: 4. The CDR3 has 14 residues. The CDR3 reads CASSSGLAGNEQYF. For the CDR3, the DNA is TGTGCCAGCAGCTCAGGACTAGCGGGTAACGAGCAGTACTTC. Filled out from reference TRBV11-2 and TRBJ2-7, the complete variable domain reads EAGVAQSPRYKIIEKRQSVAFWCNPISGHATLYWYQQILGQGPKLLIQFQNNGVVDDSQLPKDRFSAERLKGVDSTLKIQPAKLEDSAVYLCASSSGLAGNEQYFGPGTRLTVT.

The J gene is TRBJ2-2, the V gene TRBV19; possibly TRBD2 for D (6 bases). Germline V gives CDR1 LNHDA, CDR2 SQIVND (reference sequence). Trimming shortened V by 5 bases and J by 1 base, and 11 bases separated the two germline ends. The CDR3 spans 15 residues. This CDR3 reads CASSPRTMNTGELFF. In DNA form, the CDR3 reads TGTGCCAGTAGTCCTCGGACTATGAACACCGGGGAGCTGTTTTTT.

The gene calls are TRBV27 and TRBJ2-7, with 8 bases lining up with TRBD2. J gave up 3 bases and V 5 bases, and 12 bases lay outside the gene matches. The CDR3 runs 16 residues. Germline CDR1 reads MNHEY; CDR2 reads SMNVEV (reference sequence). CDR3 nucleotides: TGTGCCAGCAGTAACGAAAGACTAGCGAAGAGCTACGAGCAGTACTTC. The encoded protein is CASSNERLAKSYEQYF.

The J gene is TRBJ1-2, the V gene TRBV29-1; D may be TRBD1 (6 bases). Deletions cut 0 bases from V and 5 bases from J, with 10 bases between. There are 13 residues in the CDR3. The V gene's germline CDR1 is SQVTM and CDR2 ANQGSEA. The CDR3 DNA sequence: TGCAGCGTTGAAGAACTAACAGGGTATGGCTACACCTTC. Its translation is CSVEELTGYGYTF.